This is a list of T cell receptor beta chains from one sample in a study of blood T cells in healthy people across ages. TCRdb redid the calling of the 5' RACE reads with MiXCR, one entry per CDR3 protein. The repertoire consists of 350,000 to 450,000 distinct CDR3 sequences, with 52% occurring once and the leading ten covering 51%. The sample consisted of blood. All receptors derive from a man in his 60s in good health. Each CDR3 is given with its conserved first and last residue. D genes are given only for firm matches. Some rows mark clone size as missing; the rest say once, few, many or name a class of expanded clone.

v_call: TRBV9; clone_size: .; j_call: TRBJ2-7; d_call: TRBD1; cdr3_aa: CASSPRGTGAIYEQYF; cdr3_nt: TGTGCCAGCAGCCCCAGGGGGACAGGAGCTATCTACGAGCAGTACTTC
v_call: TRBV20-1; clone_size: .; j_call: TRBJ2-2; d_call: .; cdr3_aa: CSATGATSGTGELFF; cdr3_nt: TGCAGTGCAACAGGGGCTACTAGCGGCACCGGGGAGCTGTTTTTT
v_call: TRBV7-2; clone_size: .; j_call: TRBJ2-1; d_call: TRBD2; cdr3_aa: CASSFLTSGSRAEQFF; cdr3_nt: TGTGCCAGCAGCTTCCTGACTAGCGGGAGTAGGGCTGAGCAGTTCTTC
v_call: TRBV3-1; clone_size: .; j_call: TRBJ2-5; d_call: TRBD2; cdr3_aa: CASSRTAGGGEQYF; cdr3_nt: TGTGCCAGCAGCCGAACGGCGGGCGGGGGAGAGCAGTACTTC
v_call: TRBV7-3; clone_size: .; j_call: TRBJ2-5; d_call: .; cdr3_aa: CASSQRPDETQYF; cdr3_nt: TGTGCCAGCAGCCAGCGACCGGACGAGACCCAGTACTTC
v_call: TRBV12-3/TRBV12-4; clone_size: .; j_call: TRBJ2-7; d_call: .; cdr3_aa: CASTTGNEQYF; cdr3_nt: TGTGCCAGCACCACCGGTAACGAGCAGTACTTC
v_call: TRBV7-2; clone_size: .; j_call: TRBJ1-2; d_call: TRBD1; cdr3_aa: CASSPQRTDRAGYTF; cdr3_nt: TGTGCCAGCAGCCCCCAGAGGACAGACAGGGCTGGCTACACCTTC
v_call: TRBV7-2; clone_size: .; j_call: TRBJ2-5; d_call: .; cdr3_aa: CASSLSSGGGGETQYF; cdr3_nt: TGTGCCAGCAGCTTGAGTAGCGGAGGAGGGGGAGAGACCCAGTACTTC
v_call: TRBV29-1; clone_size: .; j_call: TRBJ2-1; d_call: .; cdr3_aa: CSVESAQTRSNEQFF; cdr3_nt: TGCAGCGTTGAAAGCGCCCAAACCAGGTCCAATGAGCAGTTCTTC
v_call: TRBV20-1; clone_size: .; j_call: TRBJ1-2; d_call: .; cdr3_aa: CSAPEDGYYGYTF; cdr3_nt: TGCAGTGCTCCTGAGGACGGCTACTATGGCTACACCTTC
v_call: TRBV29-1; clone_size: .; j_call: TRBJ1-5; d_call: .; cdr3_aa: CSVEWEEGQPQHF; cdr3_nt: TGCAGCGTTGAATGGGAGGAGGGGCAGCCCCAGCATTTT
v_call: TRBV4-2; clone_size: .; j_call: TRBJ2-7; d_call: .; cdr3_aa: CVSSQGGAGPGGEQYF; cdr3_nt: TGTGTCAGCAGCCAAGGTGGGGCTGGCCCTGGGGGCGAGCAGTACTTC
v_call: TRBV21-1; clone_size: .; j_call: TRBJ2-5; d_call: .; cdr3_aa: CASSKEGGSYLKTQYF; cdr3_nt: TGTGCCAGTAGCAAAGAGGGAGGTAGCTACTTGAAGACCCAGTACTTC
v_call: TRBV5-1; clone_size: .; j_call: TRBJ2-1; d_call: TRBD2; cdr3_aa: CASSSRTSGTSYNEQFF; cdr3_nt: TGCGCCAGCAGCTCTCGGACTAGCGGGACTTCCTACAATGAGCAGTTCTTC
v_call: TRBV20-1; clone_size: few; j_call: TRBJ2-4; d_call: TRBD2; cdr3_aa: CSAPNSGPAGGTKNIQYF; cdr3_nt: TGCAGTGCCCCAAATAGCGGACCCGCGGGAGGAACCAAAAACATTCAGTACTTC
v_call: TRBV4-3; clone_size: .; j_call: TRBJ2-3; d_call: TRBD1; cdr3_aa: CASSQDHPRTGGVADTQYF; cdr3_nt: TGCGCCAGCAGCCAAGACCACCCCCGGACAGGGGGCGTGGCAGATACGCAGTATTTT
v_call: TRBV20-1; clone_size: few; j_call: TRBJ2-1; d_call: TRBD1; cdr3_aa: CSAIITGQALNEQFF; cdr3_nt: TGCAGTGCCATCATAACGGGACAGGCACTCAATGAGCAGTTCTTC
v_call: TRBV28; clone_size: .; j_call: TRBJ2-7; d_call: .; cdr3_aa: CASSTQHEQYF; cdr3_nt: TGTGCCAGCAGTACCCAGCACGAGCAGTACTTC
v_call: TRBV29-1; clone_size: many; j_call: TRBJ2-1; d_call: TRBD2; cdr3_aa: CSVVGGLAGHNEQFF; cdr3_nt: TGCAGCGTTGTCGGCGGACTAGCGGGACACAATGAGCAGTTCTTC
v_call: TRBV5-5; clone_size: once; j_call: TRBJ2-1; d_call: TRBD2; cdr3_aa: CASSWEGIGAGVQFF; cdr3_nt: TGTGCCAGCAGCTGGGAGGGTATAGGGGCTGGGGTGCAGTTCTTC
v_call: TRBV28; clone_size: .; j_call: TRBJ2-3; d_call: .; cdr3_aa: CASGEEAFPTDTQYF; cdr3_nt: TGTGCCAGCGGGGAGGAGGCCTTCCCCACAGATACGCAGTATTTT
v_call: TRBV11-2; clone_size: .; j_call: TRBJ2-6; d_call: .; cdr3_aa: CASSHYSGGGGGANVLTF; cdr3_nt: TGTGCCAGCAGCCACTATTCCGGAGGGGGCGGTGGGGCCAACGTCCTGACTTTC